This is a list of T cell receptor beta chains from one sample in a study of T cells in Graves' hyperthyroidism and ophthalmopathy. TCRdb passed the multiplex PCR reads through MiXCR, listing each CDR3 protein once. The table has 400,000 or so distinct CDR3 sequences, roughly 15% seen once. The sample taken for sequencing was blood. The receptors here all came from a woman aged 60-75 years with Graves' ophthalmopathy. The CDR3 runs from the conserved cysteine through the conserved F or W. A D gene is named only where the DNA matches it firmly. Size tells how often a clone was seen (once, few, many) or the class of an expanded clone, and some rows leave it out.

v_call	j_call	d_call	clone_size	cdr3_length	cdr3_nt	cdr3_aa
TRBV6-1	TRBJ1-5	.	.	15	TGTGCCAGCAGTGAACAGACCCATAGCAATCAGCCCCAGCATTTT	CASSEQTHSNQPQHF
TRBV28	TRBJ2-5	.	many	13	TGTGCCAGCGTTCCGGGTAGGGCGGAGACCCAGTACTTC	CASVPGRAETQYF
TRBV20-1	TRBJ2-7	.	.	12	TGCAGTGCTAGAGAGCGGCCCTACGAGCAGTACTTC	CSARERPYEQYF
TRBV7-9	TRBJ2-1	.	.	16	TGTGCCAGCAGCTTATCTACTAGCTCTCCCTACAATGAGCAGTTCTTC	CASSLSTSSPYNEQFF
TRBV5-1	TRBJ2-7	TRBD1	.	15	TGCGCCAGCAGCTTACAGGGGGCCCTTACCTACGAGCAGTACTTC	CASSLQGALTYEQYF
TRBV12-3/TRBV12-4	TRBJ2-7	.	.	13	TGTGCCAGCAGCCTCTGGGTCTTACACGAGCAGTACTTC	CASSLWVLHEQYF
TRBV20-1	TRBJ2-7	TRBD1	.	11	TGCAGGCTTGGGACAGGGGGCGAGCAGTACTTC	CRLGTGGEQYF
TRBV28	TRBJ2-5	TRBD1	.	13	TGTGCCAGCGTGAGAGGGGGCCGAGAGACCCAGTACTTC	CASVRGGRETQYF
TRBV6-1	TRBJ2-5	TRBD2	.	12	TGTGCCAGCAGTACCGGGGGGGAGACCCAGTACTTC	CASSTGGETQYF
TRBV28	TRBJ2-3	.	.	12	TGTGCCAGCAGTTTAGGCTACAATACGCAGTATTTT	CASSLGYNTQYF
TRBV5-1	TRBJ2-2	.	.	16	TGCGCCAGCAGCTTGGGTCCTCACACGAACACCGGGGAGCTGTTTTTT	CASSLGPHTNTGELFF
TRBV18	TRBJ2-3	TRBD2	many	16	TGTGCCAGCTCACCCCTGTCGGGAGGGCCCACAGATACGCAGTATTTT	CASSPLSGGPTDTQYF
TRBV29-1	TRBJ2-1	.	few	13	TGCAGCGGGACCGCCCTGGCTACCGGTGAGCAGTTCTTC	CSGTALATGEQFF
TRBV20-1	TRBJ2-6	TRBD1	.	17	TGCAGTGCTGTATCCGGGACAGGACTCTCCGGGGCCAACGTCCTGACTTTC	CSAVSGTGLSGANVLTF
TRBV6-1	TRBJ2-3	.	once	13	TGTGCCAGCAGCCAGGGTGGCAATCAGCCCCAGTATTTT	CASSQGGNQPQYF
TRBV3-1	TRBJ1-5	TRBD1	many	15	TGTGCCAGCAGCCAAGCAGGGGGTCCAAATCAGCCCCAGCATTTT	CASSQAGGPNQPQHF
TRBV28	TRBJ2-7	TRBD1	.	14	TGTGCCAGCAGTGATTGGACAGGGTGGTACGAGCAGTACTTC	CASSDWTGWYEQYF
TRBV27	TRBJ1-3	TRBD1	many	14	TGTGCCAGTTGGGACAGGAGCTTTGGAAACACCATATATTTT	CASWDRSFGNTIYF
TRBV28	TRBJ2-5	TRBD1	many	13	TGTGCCAGCACTGACAGGGGGGGGGAGACCCAGTACTTC	CASTDRGGETQYF
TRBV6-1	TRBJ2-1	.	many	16	TGTGCCAGCAGTGAAGTAGGGGTACCAACCTACAATGAGCAGTTCTTC	CASSEVGVPTYNEQFF
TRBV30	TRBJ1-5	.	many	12	TGTGCCTGGGGGGGAATGGATCAGCCCCAGCATTTT	CAWGGMDQPQHF
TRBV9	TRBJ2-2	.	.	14	TGTGCCAGCAGCCAGCCGGGAGATACCGGGGAGCTGTTTTTT	CASSQPGDTGELFF
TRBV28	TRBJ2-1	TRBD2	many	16	TGTGCCAGCAGGGGTAGCGGGAGGGGCCCGGGGAATGAGCAGTTCTTC	CASRGSGRGPGNEQFF
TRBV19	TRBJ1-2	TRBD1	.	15	TGTGCCAGTAGTATGAGATCCGACAGGGGGAATGGCTACACCTTC	CASSMRSDRGNGYTF
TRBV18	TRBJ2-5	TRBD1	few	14	TGTGCCAGCAGTGTCACAGGGGGCGCAGAGACCCAGTACTTC	CASSVTGGAETQYF
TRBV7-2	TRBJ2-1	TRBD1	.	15	TGTGCCAGCAGTTCTGTCGGACAGGGCTTCAATGAGCAGTTCTTC	CASSSVGQGFNEQFF
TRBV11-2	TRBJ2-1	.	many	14	TGTGCCAGCAGCTTAGATCGCGTGGGGCATGAGCAGTTCTTC	CASSLDRVGHEQFF
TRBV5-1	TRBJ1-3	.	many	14	TGCGCCAGCAGCGCGGAGGCAGGTGGAAACACCATATATTTT	CASSAEAGGNTIYF
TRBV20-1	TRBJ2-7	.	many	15	TGCAGTGCTAGAGATTGGCTAGCTGGGGATCTCGAGCAGTACTTC	CSARDWLAGDLEQYF
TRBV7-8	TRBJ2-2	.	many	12	TGTGCCAGCAGCTTAGCGTCCGGGGAGCTGTTTTTT	CASSLASGELFF
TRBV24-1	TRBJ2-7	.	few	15	TGTGCCACCAGTGATTTTGGGGGCACCTCCTACGAGCAGTACTTC	CATSDFGGTSYEQYF
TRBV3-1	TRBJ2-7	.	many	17	TGTGCCAGCAGCCAAGTGGGGAGGGGGGGACCCCCCTACGAGCAGTACTTC	CASSQVGRGGPPYEQYF
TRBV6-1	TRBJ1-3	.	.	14	TGTGCCAGCAGCCGCGACAGCTCTGGAAACACCATATATTTT	CASSRDSSGNTIYF
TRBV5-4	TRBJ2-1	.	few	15	TGTGCCAGCAGCGAGAAGCGAGGTGGGCCGGATGAGCAGTTCTTC	CASSEKRGGPDEQFF
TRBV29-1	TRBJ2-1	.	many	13	TGCAGCGTTGCCCATCGGGCAGACAATGAGCAGTTCTTC	CSVAHRADNEQFF
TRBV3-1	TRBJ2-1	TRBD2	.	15	TGTGCCAGCAGCCATCAGACTAGCGGTAACAATGAGCAGTTCTTC	CASSHQTSGNNEQFF